The 30 T cell receptor beta chains below were found in one sample sequenced in a study of T cell responses to AZD1222 COVID-19 vaccine (dated by TCRdb to 2020 to 2022). This sample's time point label indicates: about 28 days (+/-7) after the second vaccine dose. Library method: the immunoSEQ multiplex PCR assay. What TCRdb holds here is the immuneACCESS table cut down to in-frame rearrangements. Part of the clones is not present; checked against another copy, under half of the missing clones reflect an unresolved V gene, and the others are unexplained. This sample gives around 180,000 clones in total; more than 70% of them show up just once. The ten largest clones take up 25% to 30% of the sample. Specimen: peripheral blood, collected 28 days after the second AZD1222 dose. These receptors came from an adult who received the AZD1222 COVID-19 vaccine.

This rearrangement joins TRBV7-9 to TRBJ1-2; D gene uncertain. CDR1 is SEHNR, CDR2 FQNEAQ, per germline (reference sequence). This CDR3 has 14 amino acids. Trimming removed 6 bases at V and 5 bases at J, with 16 bases between. CDR3 sequence (DNA): TGTGCCAGCAGTCAAGGGTACGACGCGTATGGCTACACCTTC. It specifies CASSQGYDAYGYTF.

This chain links TRBV19 with TRBJ2-5, with 11 bases matching TRBD1. CDR3 length: 15 residues. The junction had 6 bases not matched to a gene; V was cut back by 4 bases and J by 5 bases. Germline values: CDR1 LNHDA, CDR2 SQIVND (reference sequence). CDR3 residues: CASSNRDRGTETQYF. The CDR3 coding sequence is TGTGCCAGTAGTAACCGGGACAGGGGGACGGAGACCCAGTACTTC.

The chain links TRBV3-1 (or the pseudogene TRBV3-2) to TRBJ1-2; perhaps TRBD1 as D (5 bases). Trimming cost V 2 bases and J 4 bases, with 26 bases left between them. CDR1 is LGHDT, CDR2 YNNKEL, per germline (reference sequence). The CDR3 runs to 19 residues. The CDR3 bases are TGTGCCAGCAGCCAATTTAGTACGACAGCGCGCGGTTTTGGCTATGGCTACACCTTC. Its protein is CASSQFSTTARGFGYGYTF.

The chain joins TRBV9 to TRBJ2-3; 8 positions match TRBD2. This CDR3 region has 19 residues. Looked up from germline, CDR1 is SGDLS and CDR2 is YYNGEE. V dropped 4 bases and J dropped 0; count of bases not matched to a gene: 16. For the CDR3, the DNA is TGTGCCAGCAGCCCCAGCGGGAGTACAAAGGCTCTTAGCACAGATACGCAGTATTTT. This codes for CASSPSGSTKALSTDTQYF. Based on the CDR3 plus reference TRBV9 and TRBJ2-3, the full variable domain is DSGVTQTPKHLITATGQRVTLRCSPRSGDLSVYWYQQSLDQGLQFLIQYYNGEERAKGNILERFSAQQFPDLHSELNLSSLELGDSALYFCASSPSGSTKALSTDTQYFGPGTRLTVL.

V usage is TRBV20-1 and J usage is TRBJ1-5; D might be TRBD1 (6 bases). Germline V gives CDR1 DFQATT, CDR2 SNEGSKA (reference sequence). There are 15 residues in the CDR3. Trimming took 3 bases from V and 0 from J, leaving 12 bases between them. CDR3 in amino acids: CSASAPRGSNQPQHF. CDR3 DNA sequence: TGCAGTGCTAGTGCCCCCAGGGGTAGCAATCAGCCCCAGCATTTT.

The rearrangement joins TRBV7-2 to TRBJ1-2, with 8 nucleotides matching TRBD1. This CDR3 comprises 15 residues. The J segment lost 4 bases and the V segment lost 5 bases, leaving 9 bases of the junction unmatched. CDR1 SGHTA and CDR2 FQGNSA come from the germline V gene. The CDR3 region has the DNA TGTGCCAGCAGCACCGACAGGGGAGCTTCCTATGGCTACACCTTC. It is translated as CASSTDRGASYGYTF.

The chain links TRBV30 to TRBJ2-7; D is tentatively TRBD1 or TRBD2 (6 bases each). Per germline, CDR1 GTSNPN and CDR2 SVGIG (reference sequence). V was shortened by 3 bases and J by 2 bases, with 14 bases between the two germline ends. This CDR3 region has 14 residues. The CDR3 nucleotides read TGTGCCTGGAGCCCGGGGGCCCTTCCCTACGAGCAGTACTTC. Translated, it gives CAWSPGALPYEQYF.

The V call is TRBV24-1, the J call TRBJ2-1; 15 bases agree with TRBD2. Germline V gene lookup returns CDR1 KGHDR and CDR2 SFDVKD. The V and J ends lost 3 bases and 1 base, in that order; junction bases with no gene match: 9. The CDR3 sequence is 20 residues long. CDR3 residues: CATSDNGLAGGPLSYNEQFF. DNA for the CDR3: TGTGCCACCAGTGATAACGGACTAGCGGGAGGGCCCCTATCCTACAATGAGCAGTTCTTC.

The rearrangement uses TRBV19 and TRBJ2-1, with D unresolved. Trimming took off 2 bases at V and 6 bases at J, with 11 bases between the two ends. The CDR3 length is 14 residues. CDR1 and CDR2 from the germline V gene are LNHDA and SQIVND (reference sequence). The CDR3 nucleotides read TGTGCCAGTAGTATACAATCCAGTGCCAATGAGCAGTTCTTC. This translates into CASSIQSSANEQFF.

This clone was recorded once. V gene TRBV5-6 combines with J gene TRBJ1-3; weak D call: TRBD1 (5 bases). Germline V CDR1 and CDR2: SGHDT, YYEEEE. V was trimmed by 5 bases and J by 4 bases, leaving 13 bases between them. This CDR3 has 14 amino acids. The CDR3 region is CASSATGPGNTIYF. The CDR3 region has the DNA TGTGCCAGCAGTGCTACAGGTCCCGGAAACACCATATATTTT.

The V and J genes are TRBV24-1 and TRBJ2-5; TRBD1 aligns across 8 bases. V lost 12 bases, J lost 5 bases, and 10 bases stayed unmatched. CDR1 is KGHDR, CDR2 SFDVKD, per germline. The CDR3 consists of 13 residues. CDR3 sequence: CASGQGGSETQYF. CDR3 nucleotides: TGTGCCTCCGGACAGGGTGGTTCGGAGACCCAGTACTTC.

The chain is built from TRBV10-3 and TRBJ2-3; 10 bases are shared with TRBD2. CDR3 size: 16 residues. V was clipped by 11 bases and J by 2 bases; unmatched bases: 13. Germline V CDR1 and CDR2: ENHRY, SYGVKD. CDR3 nucleotide sequence: TGTGCCCATGGAGCTAGCGGGAGACACCTCACAGATACGCAGTATTTT. Protein product: CAHGASGRHLTDTQYF.

The rearrangement uses TRBV6-5 and TRBJ2-5, with D perhaps given as TRBD1 or TRBD2 (5 bases each). This CDR3 comprises 12 residues. V dropped 10 bases and J dropped 5 bases, with 14 bases sitting between them. The V gene's germline CDR1 is MNHEY and CDR2 SVGAGI. CDR3 sequence reads: CANSVGEETQYF. In nucleotides, the CDR3 is TGTGCCAACTCAGTGGGGGAGGAGACCCAGTACTTC.

The chain combines TRBV19 with TRBJ1-2; TRBD1 agrees at 8 bases. Germline V gives CDR1 LNHDA, CDR2 SQIVND (reference sequence). Germline trimming cut 3 bases from V and 8 bases from J; bases unmatched to any gene: 14. The CDR3 is made up of 16 amino acids. The CDR3 loop is CASSMLGATGVSGYTF. As DNA, the CDR3 is TGTGCCAGTAGTATGCTCGGGGCGACAGGGGTCAGCGGCTACACCTTC. The full variable domain, completed using reference TRBV19 and TRBJ1-2, is DGGITQSPKYLFRKEGQNVTLSCEQNLNHDAMYWYRQDPGQGLRLIYYSQIVNDFQKGDIAEGYSVSREKKESFPLTVTSAQKNPTAFYLCASSMLGATGVSGYTFGSGTRLTVV.

J is TRBJ2-1 and V is TRBV27; the D is unclear. Germline V lookup: CDR1 MNHEY, CDR2 SMNVEV (reference sequence). V lost 8 bases and J lost 0, with 14 bases in between. This CDR3 has 15 amino acids. The CDR3 DNA reads TGTGCCAGCCCTCCCAGCGAGAGCTCCTACAATGAGCAGTTCTTC. It codes for CASPPSESSYNEQFF.

The chain recombines TRBV7-2 with TRBJ2-5; the D gene is possibly TRBD2 (6 bases). CDR1 is SGHTA and CDR2 is FQGNSA in the germline V gene. The length of the CDR3 is 14 residues. The ends were cut back, 5 bases at V and 4 bases at J, with 14 bases in the middle. The CDR3 DNA reads TGTGCCAGCAGCCTAGACCGGGGAGGAGAGACCCAGTACTTC. This encodes CASSLDRGGETQYF.

The chain couples TRBV5-6 to TRBJ1-4, with a weak D call TRBD1 (5 bases). The CDR3 runs to 15 residues. Germline values: CDR1 SGHDT, CDR2 YYEEEE. The V and J ends lost 1 base and 2 bases respectively, with 9 bases between them. CDR3 nucleotide sequence: TGTGCCAGCAGCTTGTGGGGGTCTACTAATGAAAAACTGTTTTTT. Amino acids: CASSLWGSTNEKLFF.

J is TRBJ1-5 and V is TRBV6-5, with D uncertain. V was pared by 7 bases and J by 4 bases, with 14 bases between. This CDR3 has 14 residues. From germline, CDR1 is MNHEY and CDR2 SVGAGI. The CDR3 sequence: CASNSPPENQPQHF. In DNA form, the CDR3 reads TGTGCCAGCAATTCCCCACCCGAAAATCAGCCCCAGCATTTT.

The chain couples TRBV28 to TRBJ1-2, with D uncertain. With 4 bases removed from V and 5 bases from J, the gap between germline ends came to 8 bases. The CDR3 has 12 residues. Germline loops: CDR1 MDHEN, CDR2 SYDVKM. CDR3 sequence reads: CASSSAVYGYTF. The CDR3 DNA reads TGTGCCAGCAGTTCCGCGGTGTATGGCTACACCTTC.

The V and J genes are TRBV25-1 and TRBJ1-1; D possibly corresponds to TRBD1 (6 bases). The CDR3 loop spans 15 amino acids. Trimming cost V 5 bases and J 4 bases, with 17 bases left between them. The V gene's germline CDR1 is MGHDK and CDR2 SYGVNS. The CDR3 DNA follows: TGTGCCAGCAGTAAAGACGTTGCAGGGGTCACTGAAGCTTTCTTT. This encodes CASSKDVAGVTEAFF.

This rearrangement joins TRBV19 to TRBJ2-4, with D possibly TRBD1 on 5 matching bases. The CDR3 covers 19 residues. Per the germline V gene, CDR1 is LNHDA and CDR2 is SQIVND (reference sequence). V lost 5 bases and J 1 base, leaving 24 bases between the germline ends. The CDR3 region is CASSVQDPRLEVAKNIQYF. CDR3 bases: TGTGCCAGTAGTGTACAGGATCCCCGCCTTGAGGTCGCCAAAAACATTCAGTACTTC. The variable domain in full, with the rest retrieved from reference TRBV19 and TRBJ2-4, is DGGITQSPKYLFRKEGQNVTLSCEQNLNHDAMYWYRQDPGQGLRLIYYSQIVNDFQKGDIAEGYSVSREKKESFPLTVTSAQKNPTAFYLCASSVQDPRLEVAKNIQYFGAGTRLSVL.

This chain links TRBV6-5 with TRBJ2-5; 13 bases are a match to TRBD2. The CDR3 is 15 residues long. Germline CDR1 is MNHEY and CDR2 is SVGAGI. The V and J ends lost 4 bases and 7 bases, in that order; junction bases with no gene match: 6. The CDR3 spells CASSSGLAGDRTQYF. CDR3 nucleotide sequence: TGTGCCAGCAGTTCAGGACTAGCGGGAGATCGGACCCAGTACTTC.

The J gene is TRBJ2-3, the V gene TRBV6-4; D gene unclear. V was cut by 3 bases and J by 5 bases, with 9 bases left in between. The length of the CDR3 is 13 residues. CDR1 and CDR2 (germline): MRHNA, SNTAGT. The CDR3 DNA sequence: TGTGCCAGCAGTGAGTCACACCGAGATACGCAGTATTTT. Its protein is CASSESHRDTQYF.

This clone was seen a handful of times. The chain uses TRBV6-5 and TRBJ2-3; 8 bases fit TRBD1. The CDR3 is 15 residues long. V was pared by 8 bases and J by 0 bases, with 7 bases of the junction left unmatched. Germline CDR1 and CDR2: MNHEY and SVGAGI. CDR3 sequence (DNA): TGTGCCAGCCGCAAACAGGGGGTTAGCACAGATACGCAGTATTTT. Its translation is CASRKQGVSTDTQYF.

The chain joins TRBV30 to TRBJ1-5, with no clear D. Deletions cut 3 bases from V and 4 bases from J, with 13 bases between. This CDR3 is 14 amino acids long. Germline loops: CDR1 GTSNPN, CDR2 SVGIG (reference sequence). The CDR3 spells CAWRTGGSNQPQHF. The DNA for the CDR3 is TGTGCCTGGAGGACCGGCGGCTCTAATCAGCCCCAGCATTTT. The full variable domain, in which reference TRBV30 and TRBJ1-5 provide the parts outside the CDR3, is SQTIHQWPATLVQPVGSPLSLECTVEGTSNPNLYWYRQAAGRGLQLLFYSVGIGQISSEVPQNLSASRPQDRQFILSSKKLLLSDSGFYLCAWRTGGSNQPQHFGDGTRLSIL.

The chain recombines TRBV30 with TRBJ2-3; TRBD2 agrees at 7 bases. The CDR3 spans 14 residues. Germline V CDR1 and CDR2: GTSNPN, SVGIG (reference sequence). J lost 6 bases, V lost 2 bases, and 8 bases had no gene match. CDR3 sequence (DNA): TGTGCCTGGAGTCGCGGGGGTCCCTTCGATACGCAGTATTTT. Encoded protein: CAWSRGGPFDTQYF.

The rearrangement joins TRBV6-2 or TRBV6-3 to TRBJ2-7; tentative D call: TRBD2 (6 bases). CDR1 and CDR2 from the germline V gene are MNHEY and SVGEGT. V was cut by 6 bases and J by 1 base, with 16 bases left in between. The CDR3 is 15 amino acids. In nucleotides, the CDR3 is TGTGCCAGCAGCACCGACTGGGCGGGATCCTACGAGCAGTACTTC. Protein sequence: CASSTDWAGSYEQYF.

This clone was counted only a few times. The V and J genes are TRBV18 and TRBJ2-5; D might be TRBD1 (7 bases). This CDR3 comprises 17 residues. Trimming stripped 4 bases from V and 1 base from J, with 19 bases between. Germline CDR1 and CDR2: KGHSH and LQKENI. The chain's CDR3 is CASSRNQGGGLQETQYF. CDR3 sequence (DNA): TGTGCCAGCTCACGCAATCAGGGGGGTGGCCTCCAAGAGACCCAGTACTTC.

The table lists this clone with a count of one. V is TRBV5-1 and J is TRBJ2-1; D not resolved. From germline, CDR1 is SGHRS and CDR2 YFSETQ. This CDR3 region has 14 residues. Trimming took off 4 bases at V and 7 bases at J, with 15 bases between the two ends. The CDR3 nucleotides are TGCGCCAGCAGCATGATGAATAGTCAGAATGAGCAGTTCTTC. Translation: CASSMMNSQNEQFF.

The rearrangement joins TRBV5-4 to TRBJ2-7, with 7 bases matching TRBD1. The length of the CDR3 is 15 residues. Trimming cost V 4 bases and J 0 bases; bases outside gene matches: 7. CDR1 is SGHNT and CDR2 is YYREEE in the germline V gene (reference sequence). The CDR3 nucleotides read TGTGCCAGCAGCCTTGACAGGGCTATCTCCTACGAGCAGTACTTC. Protein product: CASSLDRAISYEQYF.